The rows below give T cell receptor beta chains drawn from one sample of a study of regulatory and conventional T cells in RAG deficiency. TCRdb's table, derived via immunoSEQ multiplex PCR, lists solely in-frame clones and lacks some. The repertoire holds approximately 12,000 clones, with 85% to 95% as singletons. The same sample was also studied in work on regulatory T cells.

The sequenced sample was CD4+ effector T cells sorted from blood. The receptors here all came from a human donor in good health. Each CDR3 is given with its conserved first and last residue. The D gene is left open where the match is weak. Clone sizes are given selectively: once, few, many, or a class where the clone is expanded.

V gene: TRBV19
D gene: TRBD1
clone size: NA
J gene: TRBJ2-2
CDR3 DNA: TGTGCCAGTAGTATAGATGGGCAGGGGGCGAGCACCGGGGAGCTGTTTTTT
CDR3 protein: CASSIDGQGASTGELFF

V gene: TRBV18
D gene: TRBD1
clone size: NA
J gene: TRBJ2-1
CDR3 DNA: TGTGCCAGCTCACCGCAGGGGGCTAACAATGAGCAGTTCTTC
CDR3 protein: CASSPQGANNEQFF

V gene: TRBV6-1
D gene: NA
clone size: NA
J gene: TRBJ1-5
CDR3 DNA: TGTGCCAGTAGGAGGCAGGGTGGCAATCAGCCCCAGCATTTT
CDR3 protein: CASRRQGGNQPQHF

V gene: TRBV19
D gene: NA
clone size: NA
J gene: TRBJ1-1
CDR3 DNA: TGTGCCAGTAGTATGGGGGGGGGCCCCTTGGTCACTGAAGCTTTCTTT
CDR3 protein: CASSMGGGPLVTEAFF

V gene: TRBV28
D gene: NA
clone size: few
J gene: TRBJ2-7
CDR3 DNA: TGTGCCAGCAGTTTGCCCAGGTTCCCCTACGAGCAGTACTTC
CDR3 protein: CASSLPRFPYEQYF

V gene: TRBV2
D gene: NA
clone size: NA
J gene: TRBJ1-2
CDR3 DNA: TGTGCCAGCAGTGAAGTCCAGGGAGCTAACTATGGCTACACCTTC
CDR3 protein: CASSEVQGANYGYTF

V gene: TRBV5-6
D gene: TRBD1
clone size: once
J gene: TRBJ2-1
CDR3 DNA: TGTGCCAGCAGCCCGGCCCAGGGGGTTCGCTACAATGAGCAGTTCTTC
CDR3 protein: CASSPAQGVRYNEQFF

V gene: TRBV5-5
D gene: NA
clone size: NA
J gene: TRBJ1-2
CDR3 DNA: TGTGCCAGCAGACTGGTCGGGGGCGTAAACTATGGCTACACCTTC
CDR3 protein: CASRLVGGVNYGYTF

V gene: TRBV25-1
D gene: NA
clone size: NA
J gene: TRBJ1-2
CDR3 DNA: TGTGCCAGCAGTGAAGGCGGCAGACTTTATGGCTACACCTTC
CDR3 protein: CASSEGGRLYGYTF

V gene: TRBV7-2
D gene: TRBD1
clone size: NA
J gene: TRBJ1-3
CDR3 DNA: TGTGCCAGCAGCTTTGACAGGGTAACTGGAAACACCATATATTTT
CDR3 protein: CASSFDRVTGNTIYF

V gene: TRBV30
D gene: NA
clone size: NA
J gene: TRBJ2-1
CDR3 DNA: TGTGCCTGGGGGACGGTGTACAATGAGCAGTTCTTC
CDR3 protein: CAWGTVYNEQFF

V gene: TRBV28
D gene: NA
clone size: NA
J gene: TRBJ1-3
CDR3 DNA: TGTGCCAGCAGTTTGTACCCAGGGTACGCTGGAAACACCATATATTTT
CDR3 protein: CASSLYPGYAGNTIYF

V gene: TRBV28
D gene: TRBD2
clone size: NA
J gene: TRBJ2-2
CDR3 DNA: TGTGCCAGCAGTTTGTCACTAGCGACCACCGGGGAGCTGTTTTTT
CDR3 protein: CASSLSLATTGELFF

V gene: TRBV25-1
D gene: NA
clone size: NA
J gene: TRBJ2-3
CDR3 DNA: TGTGCCAGCAGTCGAGACTTTAATACGCAGTATTTT
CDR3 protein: CASSRDFNTQYF

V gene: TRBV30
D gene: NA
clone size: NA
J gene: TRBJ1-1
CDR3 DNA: TGTGCCTGGAGTTCCCAGGGTAACACTGAAGCTTTCTTT
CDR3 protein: CAWSSQGNTEAFF

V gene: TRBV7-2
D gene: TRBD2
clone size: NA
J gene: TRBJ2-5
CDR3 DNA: TGTGCCAGCAGCGCCGGGACTAGCGGGGGTCGGGAGACCCAGTACTTC
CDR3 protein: CASSAGTSGGRETQYF

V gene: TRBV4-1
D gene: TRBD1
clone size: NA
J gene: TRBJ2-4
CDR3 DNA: TGCGCCAGCAGCCCACGGACAGGGGGTTCCAAAAACATTCAGTACTTC
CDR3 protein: CASSPRTGGSKNIQYF

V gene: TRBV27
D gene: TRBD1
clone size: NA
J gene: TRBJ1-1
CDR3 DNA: TGTGCCAGCAGTCGAGGGACAGGCGAAGCTTTCTTT
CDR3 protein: CASSRGTGEAFF

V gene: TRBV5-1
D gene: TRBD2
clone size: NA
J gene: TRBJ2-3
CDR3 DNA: TGCGCCAGCAGCTTAGCTAGCGGGGGGCAGGTGACAGATACGCAGTATTTT
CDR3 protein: CASSLASGGQVTDTQYF

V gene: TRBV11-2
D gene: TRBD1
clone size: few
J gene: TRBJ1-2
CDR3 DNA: TGTGCCAGCAGCCAGGACAGGGGGCAGGGCTACACCTTC
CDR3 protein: CASSQDRGQGYTF

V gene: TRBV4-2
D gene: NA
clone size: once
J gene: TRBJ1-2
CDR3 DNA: TGTGCCAGCAGGACATCTGACAGCTCGCTTAACTATGGCTACACCTTC
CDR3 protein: CASRTSDSSLNYGYTF

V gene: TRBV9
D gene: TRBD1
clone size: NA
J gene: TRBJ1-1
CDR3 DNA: TGTGCCAGCAGCGGGACAGGGAGGAACACTGAAGCTTTCTTT
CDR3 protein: CASSGTGRNTEAFF

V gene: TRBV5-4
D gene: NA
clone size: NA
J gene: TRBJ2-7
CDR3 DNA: TGTGCCAGCAGCTTGGCCCATCGGGGATCTTACGAGCAGTACTTC
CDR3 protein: CASSLAHRGSYEQYF

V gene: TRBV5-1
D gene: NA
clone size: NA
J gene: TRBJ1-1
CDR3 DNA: TGCGCCAGCAGCGCCTTTGTTGTCCACCGTGGCACTGAAGCTTTCTTT
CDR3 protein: CASSAFVVHRGTEAFF

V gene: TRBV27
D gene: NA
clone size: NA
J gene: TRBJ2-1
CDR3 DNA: TGTGCCAGCAGTTTGTCGCAGGGCTCCTACAATGAGCAGTTCTTC
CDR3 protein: CASSLSQGSYNEQFF

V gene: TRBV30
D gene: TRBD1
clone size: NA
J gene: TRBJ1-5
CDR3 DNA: TGTGCCTGGGGCTCGACAGGGAAAATCAATCAGCCCCAGCATTTT
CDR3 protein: CAWGSTGKINQPQHF

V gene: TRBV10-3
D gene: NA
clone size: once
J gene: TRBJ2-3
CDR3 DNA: TGTGCCATCGGGGGGGCCGTCACAGATACGCAGTATTTT
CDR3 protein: CAIGGAVTDTQYF

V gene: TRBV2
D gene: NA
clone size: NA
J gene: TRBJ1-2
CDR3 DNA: TGTGCCAGCAGTGGGTCAGAAATATCCTATGGCTACACCTTC
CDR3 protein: CASSGSEISYGYTF

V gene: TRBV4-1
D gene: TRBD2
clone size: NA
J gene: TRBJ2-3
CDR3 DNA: TGCGCCAGCAGCCAAGCACCTAGGACTAGCGGGGGAGGGGGCACAGATACGCAGTATTTT
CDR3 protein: CASSQAPRTSGGGGTDTQYF

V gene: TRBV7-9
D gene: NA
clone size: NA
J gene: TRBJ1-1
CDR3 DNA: TGTGCCAGCAGCTTAGATCTGTCGAACACTGAAGCTTTCTTT
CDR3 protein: CASSLDLSNTEAFF

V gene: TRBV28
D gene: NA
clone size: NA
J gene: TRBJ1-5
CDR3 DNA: TGTGCCAGCAGTTTCGGGGAGCCCCAGCATTTT
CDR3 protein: CASSFGEPQHF

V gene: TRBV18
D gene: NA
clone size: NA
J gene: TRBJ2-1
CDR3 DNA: TGTGCCAGCTCATATGGGAGCGAGACCTACAATGAGCAGTTCTTC
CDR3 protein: CASSYGSETYNEQFF

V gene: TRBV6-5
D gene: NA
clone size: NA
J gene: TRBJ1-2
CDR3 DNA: TGTGCCAGCAGTTACTCGGTGGGTGATTATAACTATGGCTACACCTTC
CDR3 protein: CASSYSVGDYNYGYTF

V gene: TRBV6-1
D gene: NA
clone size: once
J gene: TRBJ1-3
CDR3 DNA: TGTGCCAGCAGTGAAGGAAGGGCCTCTGGAAACACCATATATTTT
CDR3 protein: CASSEGRASGNTIYF

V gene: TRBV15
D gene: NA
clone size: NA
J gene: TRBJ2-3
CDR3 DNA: TGTGCCACCAGCAGAGACCAACAGGAAACGCAGTATTTT
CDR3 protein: CATSRDQQETQYF

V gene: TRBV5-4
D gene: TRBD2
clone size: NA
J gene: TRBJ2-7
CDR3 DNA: TGTGCCAGCAGCCTGGGGGGGGGACTATCCTCCTACGAGCAGTACTTC
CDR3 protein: CASSLGGGLSSYEQYF

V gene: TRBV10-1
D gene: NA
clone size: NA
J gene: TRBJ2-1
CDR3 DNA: TGCGCCAGCAGTGATTACAGCCTGGGAAACAATGAGCAGTTCTTC
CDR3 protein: CASSDYSLGNNEQFF

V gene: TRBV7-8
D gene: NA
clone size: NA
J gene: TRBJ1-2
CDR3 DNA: TGTGCCAGCAGCTTACAGATTACCTCTCGGGGCTACACCTTC
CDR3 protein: CASSLQITSRGYTF

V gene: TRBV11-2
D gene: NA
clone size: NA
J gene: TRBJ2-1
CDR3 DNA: TGTGCCAGCAGCTTCTTCACTAGCAATGAGCAGTTCTTC
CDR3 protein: CASSFFTSNEQFF

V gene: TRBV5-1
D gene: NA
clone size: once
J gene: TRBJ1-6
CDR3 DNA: TGCGCCAGCAGCCGAGACTCAAATTCACCCCTCCACTTT
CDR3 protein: CASSRDSNSPLHF

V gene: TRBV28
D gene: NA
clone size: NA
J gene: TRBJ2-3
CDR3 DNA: TGTGCCAGCAGTTTTCGTTTTACAGATACGCAGTATTTT
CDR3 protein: CASSFRFTDTQYF

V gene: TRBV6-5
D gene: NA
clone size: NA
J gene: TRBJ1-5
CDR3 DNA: TGTGCCAGCAGTTTCGGTGACAATCAGCCCCAGCATTTT
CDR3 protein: CASSFGDNQPQHF

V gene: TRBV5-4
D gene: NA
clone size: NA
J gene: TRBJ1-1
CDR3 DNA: TGTGCCAGCAGCTTAGACCGGGACTCGAACGCTTTCTTT
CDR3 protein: CASSLDRDSNAFF

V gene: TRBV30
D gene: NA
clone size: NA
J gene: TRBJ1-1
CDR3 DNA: TGTAAAGGGGATCGTGATGAAGCTTTCTTT
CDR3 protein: CKGDRDEAFF

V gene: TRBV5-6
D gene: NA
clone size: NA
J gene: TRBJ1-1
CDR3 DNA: TGTGCCAGCACCTACACAGGCAGGACGGGTGAAGCTTTCTTT
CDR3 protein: CASTYTGRTGEAFF